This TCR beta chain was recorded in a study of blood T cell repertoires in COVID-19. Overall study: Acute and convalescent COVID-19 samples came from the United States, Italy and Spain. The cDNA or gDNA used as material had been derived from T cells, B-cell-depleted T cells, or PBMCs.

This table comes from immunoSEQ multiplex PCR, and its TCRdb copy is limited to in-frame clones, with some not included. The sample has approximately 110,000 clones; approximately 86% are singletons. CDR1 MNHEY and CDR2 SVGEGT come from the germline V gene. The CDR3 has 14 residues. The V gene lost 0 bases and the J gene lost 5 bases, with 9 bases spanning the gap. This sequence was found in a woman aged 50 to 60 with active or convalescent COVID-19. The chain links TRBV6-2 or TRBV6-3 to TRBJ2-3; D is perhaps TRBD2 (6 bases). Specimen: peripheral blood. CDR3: CASSYSGEVDTQYF. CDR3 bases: TGTGCCAGCAGTTACTCGGGGGAGGTAGATACGCAGTATTTT.